One sample yielded the 26 T cell receptor beta chains listed below, sequenced in a study of T cells in Graves' hyperthyroidism and ophthalmopathy. TCR beta CDR3 sequences were amplified from RNA transcripts. RT-PCR in the first round (using the HTBI primer set) targeted the TCR CDR3. A single record per CDR3 protein comes from TCRdb applying MiXCR to the multiplex PCR reads. Of 350,000 or so distinct CDR3 sequences in the sample, 18% were seen once. Sequenced sample: blood. Every receptor here comes from a woman aged 50 to 60 with Graves' hyperthyroidism.

The chain links TRBV9 to TRBJ2-6; D is uncertain. The CDR3 has 14 amino acids. Trimming removed 4 bases at V and 2 bases at J, with 7 bases between. Germline CDR1 and CDR2: SGDLS and YYNGEE. The CDR3 DNA reads as TGTGCCAGCAGCTCCCGCCCTGGGGCCAACGTCCTGACTTTC. Protein product: CASSSRPGANVLTF. The full variable domain, completed using reference TRBV9 and TRBJ2-6, is DSGVTQTPKHLITATGQRVTLRCSPRSGDLSVYWYQQSLDQGLQFLIQYYNGEERAKGNILERFSAQQFPDLHSELNLSSLELGDSALYFCASSSRPGANVLTFGAGSRLTVL.

This clonotype was detected a few times. The chain links TRBV28 to TRBJ2-1; 7 bases are a match to TRBD2. The CDR3 is 16 amino acids. The J segment lost 1 base and the V segment lost 2 bases, leaving 5 bases of the junction unmatched. Germline CDR1 reads MDHEN; CDR2 reads SYDVKM. The CDR3 here is CASSLLASGSYNEQFF. Written as DNA, the CDR3 is TGTGCCAGCAGTTTACTGGCTAGCGGATCCTACAATGAGCAGTTCTTC. Full variable domain (rest looked up from reference TRBV28 and TRBJ2-1): DVKVTQSSRYLVKRTGEKVFLECVQDMDHENMFWYRQDPGLGLRLIYFSYDVKMKEKGDIPEGYSVSREKKERFSLILESASTNQTSMYLCASSLLASGSYNEQFFGPGTRLTVL.

This clonotype has just a few counts. The V call is TRBV29-1, the J call TRBJ2-1; 10 positions agree with TRBD2. The J segment lost 0 bases and the V segment lost 4 bases, leaving 12 bases of the junction unmatched. The CDR3 consists of 18 residues. CDR1 is SQVTM and CDR2 is ANQGSEA in the germline V gene. CDR3 coding DNA: TGCAGCGTTGTCGGGTATAGCGGGAGGCCGAGCTCCTACAATGAGCAGTTCTTC. Translation gives CSVVGYSGRPSSYNEQFF.

This clonotype has at least ten counts. The V call is TRBV7-8, the J call TRBJ2-1, with D possibly TRBD2 on 6 matching bases. Germline V CDR1 and CDR2: SGHVS, FQNEAQ. V was shortened by 8 bases and J by 4 bases, with 15 bases between the two germline ends. The CDR3 has 14 amino acids. The CDR3 DNA sequence: TGTGCCAGCTCCTTTCGGCGGGGATACAATGAGCAGTTCTTC. This translates into CASSFRRGYNEQFF.

The chain joins TRBV14 to TRBJ2-7; 9 positions match TRBD2. After removal of 5 bases from V and 0 bases from J, the junction contained 5 bases not matched to a gene. CDR1 and CDR2 (germline): SGHDN, FVKESK. The CDR3 is 15 residues long. CDR3 sequence reads: CASSVSGSLSYEQYF. The CDR3 bases are TGTGCCAGCAGCGTTAGCGGGAGTCTCTCCTACGAGCAGTACTTC.

This clonotype was detected only a few times. This chain connects TRBV9 to TRBJ2-7; D is possibly TRBD1 or TRBD2 (5 bases each). CDR3 size: 16 residues. V shed 3 bases and J shed 4 bases, with 20 bases lying between them. Germline lookup yields CDR1 SGDLS and CDR2 YYNGEE. For the CDR3, the DNA is TGTGCCAGCAGCGGAGGACCGGGACCACCCTTATACGAGCAGTACTTC. It yields the protein CASSGGPGPPLYEQYF.

The CDR3 DNA is TGTGCCAGCAGACCCCAGGGGCAGATTGGACGGTTGAATCAGCCCCAGCATTTT. This encodes CASRPQGQIGRLNQPQHF. This chain links TRBV6-1 with TRBJ1-5; a weak D match, TRBD1 (6 bases). CDR1 MNHNS and CDR2 SASEGT come from the germline V gene. The CDR3 covers 18 residues. V lost 6 bases, J lost 4 bases, and 25 bases lay in between.

This chain links TRBV27 with TRBJ1-2; D not resolved. V was shortened by 2 bases and J by 5 bases, with 12 bases between the two germline ends. Germline CDR1 reads MNHEY; CDR2 reads SMNVEV (reference sequence). This CDR3 is built from 14 residues. Written as DNA, the CDR3 is TGTGCCAGCAGTTTAAGTGGGCTGGGATATGGCTACACCTTC. It encodes CASSLSGLGYGYTF.

Worth noting for this clonotype: A much larger clone differs by one base, so this may be a read error. J is TRBJ2-3 and V is TRBV5-4; possibly TRBD2 for D (5 bases). The V end lost 7 bases, the J end lost 3 bases, and 12 bases lay between the germline ends. CDR3 size: 13 residues. The germline gives CDR1 SGHNT, CDR2 YYREEE (reference sequence). The CDR3 DNA is TGTGCCAGCCATCGTCCGGGAACAGATACGCAGTATTTT. This sequence encodes CASHRPGTDTQYF. The variable domain in full, with the rest retrieved from reference TRBV5-4 and TRBJ2-3, is ETGVTQSPTHLIKTRGQQVTLRCSSQSGHNTVSWYQQALGQGPQFIFQYYREEENGRGNFPPRFSGLQFPNYSSELNVNALELDDSALYLCASHRPGTDTQYFGPGTRLTVL.

CDR3 nucleotides: TGTGCCAGCAGTGGAGGGACGGGGGCTAGTCAGCCCCAGCATTTT. This codes for CASSGGTGASQPQHF. The chain links TRBV6-2 or TRBV6-3 to TRBJ1-5; D may be TRBD1 (6 bases). The CDR3 extends over 15 amino acids. The V and J ends lost 5 bases and 6 bases respectively, with 17 bases between them. The germline gives CDR1 MNHEY, CDR2 SVGEGT.

This rearrangement joins TRBV20-1 to TRBJ2-2; TRBD2 matches 9 bases. Germline V lookup: CDR1 DFQATT, CDR2 SNEGSKA (reference sequence). The CDR3 loop spans 14 amino acids. J lost 4 bases, V lost 2 bases, and 2 bases had no gene match. CDR3 bases: TGCAGTGCTAGACTAGCGGGACCCACCGGGGAGCTGTTTTTT. Protein product: CSARLAGPTGELFF.

This clonotype was found many times. The chain joins TRBV6-1 to TRBJ2-7, with TRBD2 matching over 7 bases. Germline-derived CDR1 and CDR2 are MNHNS and SASEGT. V dropped 4 bases and J dropped 3; count of bases not matched to a gene: 0. The CDR3 loop spans 12 amino acids. As DNA, the CDR3 is TGTGCCAGCAGTGGGGAGGGCTACGAGCAGTACGTC. Translation: CASSGEGYEQYV.

CDR3 sequence: CASRDDLSSYEQYF. DNA of the CDR3: TGTGCCAGCAGGGACGATCTGAGCTCCTACGAGCAGTACTTC. The chain joins TRBV11-2 to TRBJ2-7, with D uncertain. Germline CDR1 and CDR2: SGHAT and FQNNGV. CDR3 size: 14 residues. V lost 6 bases, J lost 0 bases, and 12 bases lay in between.

Many counts were recorded for this clonotype. The chain recombines TRBV7-3 with TRBJ2-1, with 10 positions matching TRBD2. Per germline, CDR1 SGHTA and CDR2 FQGTGA. V gave up 4 bases and J gave up 7 bases; unmatched junction bases: 7. The CDR3 runs 15 residues. The CDR3 coding sequence is TGTGCCAGCAGCTCAGCGGGAGGGGGGCTTAATGAGCAGTTCTTC. Its protein is CASSSAGGGLNEQFF.

This clonotype appeared many times. The chain joins TRBV6-5 to TRBJ2-1; TRBD2 matches 8 bases. V gave up 7 bases and J gave up 6 bases; unmatched junction bases: 17. CDR3 size: 17 residues. CDR1 and CDR2 from the germline V gene are MNHEY and SVGAGI. This chain's CDR3 is CASTAPYGSGAVNEQFF. The CDR3 coding sequence is TGTGCCAGCACTGCCCCGTACGGTAGCGGGGCGGTCAATGAGCAGTTCTTC.

This clonotype was detected ten times or more. The chain links TRBV20-1 to TRBJ2-7; D is possibly TRBD1 or TRBD2 (5 bases each). Germline V gives CDR1 DFQATT, CDR2 SNEGSKA (reference sequence). The CDR3 totals 14 residues. The V and J ends lost 6 bases and 4 bases respectively, with 19 bases between them. The CDR3 spells CSAPWDRPPYEQYF. In nucleotides, the CDR3 is TGCAGTGCCCCCTGGGACCGCCCTCCTTACGAGCAGTACTTC.

The V call is TRBV5-6, the J call TRBJ2-1; TRBD1 matches 7 bases. The CDR3 covers 12 residues. After removal of 2 bases from V and 8 bases from J, the junction contained 1 base not matched to a gene. CDR1 and CDR2 from the germline V gene are SGHDT and YYEEEE. In DNA form, the CDR3 reads TGTGCCAGCAGCTTTGACAGGGATGAGCAGTTCTTC. Amino acid sequence: CASSFDRDEQFF. Based on the CDR3 plus reference TRBV5-6 and TRBJ2-1, the full variable domain is DAGVTQSPTHLIKTRGQQVTLRCSPKSGHDTVSWYQQALGQGPQFIFQYYEEEERQRGNFPDRFSGHQFPNYSSELNVNALLLGDSALYLCASSFDRDEQFFGPGTRLTVL.

In its sample, this clonotype was seen a few times. The chain has TRBV5-6 and TRBJ2-7; tentative D call: TRBD1 (6 bases). Trimming removed 4 bases from V and 8 bases from J, with 19 bases in between. Germline assignment: CDR1 SGHDT and CDR2 YYEEEE. This CDR3 region has 14 residues. CDR3 sequence (DNA): TGTGCCAGCAGCACGGGACACCAGGGTTATCAGCAGTACTTC. It is translated as CASSTGHQGYQQYF.

This clonotype was seen more than once but under ten times. This chain connects TRBV25-1 to TRBJ1-6; D is unresolved. The ends were cut back, 3 bases at V and 2 bases at J, with 8 bases in the middle. This CDR3 contains 15 residues. Germline CDR1 and CDR2: MGHDK and SYGVNS. CDR3 residues: CASSEGRTYNSPLHF. In nucleotides, the CDR3 is TGTGCCAGCAGTGAGGGCAGAACCTATAATTCACCCCTCCACTTT. Full variable domain (missing parts from reference TRBV25-1 and TRBJ1-6): EADIYQTPRYLVIGTGKKITLECSQTMGHDKMYWYQQDPGMELHLIHYSYGVNSTEKGDLSSESTVSRIRTEHFPLTLESARPSHTSQYLCASSEGRTYNSPLHFGNGTRLTVT.

In this sample, this clonotype turned up many times. V and J are TRBV27 and TRBJ1-2; possible D gene TRBD1, 5 bases. V lost 0 bases to trimming and J lost 4 bases, with 9 bases between them. The CDR3 spans 14 residues. Germline CDR1 and CDR2: MNHEY and SMNVEV (reference sequence). The CDR3 loop reads CASSLSRQSYGYTF. Here the CDR3 DNA reads TGTGCCAGCAGTTTATCAAGACAGTCCTATGGCTACACCTTC.

The chain is built from TRBV2 and TRBJ2-4; the D gene is possibly TRBD1 (7 bases). CDR1 is SNHLY, CDR2 FYNNEI, per germline. The CDR3 extends over 18 amino acids. With 5 bases removed from V and 1 base from J, the gap between germline ends came to 21 bases. The CDR3 spells CASSLRIGGGGAKNIQYF. CDR3 in DNA: TGTGCCAGCAGTCTAAGGATAGGGGGCGGAGGGGCCAAAAACATTCAGTACTTC.

The rearrangement links TRBV18 to TRBJ1-1, with a tentative D call TRBD1 (5 bases). Germline V gene data show CDR1 as KGHSH and CDR2 as LQKENI. This CDR3 spans 13 amino acids. The ends were cut back, 0 bases at V and 6 bases at J, with 8 bases in the middle. The CDR3 here is CASSPPGGPEAFF. In DNA form, the CDR3 reads TGTGCCAGCTCACCACCCGGGGGACCTGAAGCTTTCTTT.

This clonotype was counted a few times. The V gene is TRBV13, the J gene TRBJ1-6, with D unresolved. The V and J ends lost 3 bases and 4 bases respectively, with 1 base between them. There are 12 residues in the CDR3. The germline CDR1 and CDR2 sequences are PRHDT and FYEKMQ (reference sequence). CDR3 region: CASSFYNSPLHF. The CDR3 DNA follows: TGTGCCAGCAGCTTTTATAATTCACCCCTCCACTTT.

This chain links TRBV5-1 with TRBJ1-1; 8 bases align to TRBD1. Germline CDR1 is SGHRS and CDR2 is YFSETQ. The trim removed 4 bases at V and 4 bases at J, leaving 9 bases unmatched. The CDR3 has 15 residues. The CDR3 DNA sequence: TGCGCCAGCAGCCCTCCCGGGACAGGATCCACTGAAGCTTTCTTT. Its protein product is CASSPPGTGSTEAFF.

This clonotype has at least ten counts. The chain uses TRBV13 and TRBJ2-1, with 7 positions matching TRBD2. Germline assignment: CDR1 PRHDT and CDR2 FYEKMQ (reference sequence). There are 13 residues in the CDR3. Unmatched junction bases numbered 4, after V lost 4 bases and J lost 7 bases. The CDR3 DNA follows: TGTGCCAGCAGCTCGGGACTACGAAATGAGCAGTTCTTC. Its protein is CASSSGLRNEQFF.

The V call is TRBV20-1, the J call TRBJ2-3; 10 bases fit TRBD2. The V gene's germline CDR1 is DFQATT and CDR2 SNEGSKA (reference sequence). After removal of 6 bases from V and 1 base from J, the junction contained 7 bases not matched to a gene. This CDR3 spans 15 amino acids. CDR3 protein: CSATRTSGRTDTQYF. In DNA, the CDR3 is TGCAGTGCGACTAGGACTAGCGGTCGCACAGATACGCAGTATTTT.